This T cell receptor (beta chain) stems from a study of response to subunit inactivated influenza vaccine listed by TCRdb under 2018. Background on the whole study: Deep quantitative profiling of the T cell receptor repertoire was used in the study to follow responses to a trivalent subunit inactivated influenza vaccine. Summary of the overall study and its limitations: It was suggested by the authors that each seasonal influenza vaccination may recruit only a limited number of new T cells.

The CDR3 starts with the cysteine, ends with the phenylalanine, and has 14 residues. CDR3 DNA is the only sequence kept; it has 42 bases, read in frame from the first base. The germline V and J ends show losses of 6 bases and 4 bases respectively, and no gene match explains 6 bases of the junction. The germline V gene sets CDR1 to SGHDN and CDR2 to FVKESK. The table lists this clonotype with a few counts. Its antigen is not yet known. No much larger clone is present one base from it, and per-base qualities are unavailable. Library preparation employed RT-PCR. The sequencing machine was an Illumina HiSeq 2500. TCRdb cleaned the public reads at Q25 with fastp, built clones with MiXCR and kept in-frame beta chains. A single entry per CDR3 protein holds the most common genes and DNA from its merged rows. Here the sample has more than 500,000 distinct CDR3 sequences; 10% to 12% occur a single time. About 11% of the sample belongs to the ten largest clones.

The sample also formed part of further work on T cells expressing NK-cell markers. Per the second study: The TCR beta cDNA libraries were made using 5'RACE template switching, a step that added both a universal primer site and unique molecular identifiers. Three sorted T-cell subsets (CD3+CD56+NKG2C+, CD3+CD56+NKG2C- and CD3+CD56-NKG2C+) from about 8 donors had their TCR beta-chain repertoires profiled. Among the eight sequenced donors, only one was HCMV-seronegative, while the other seven were HCMV-seropositive. To restrict sorting to alphabetaTCR-expressing T cells, an anti-gammadeltaTCR antibody was added in several experiments. In over 5 donors, the dominant CD3+CD56+NKG2C+ clonotypes were among the top 10 CD8+ clonotypes and accounted for about 1.0-7.5% of CD8+ T cells. Those dominant clonotypes were again the most abundant among CD3+CD56-NKG2C+ cells in a handful of donors, at about 28.3-60.1%. Whether the expanded NKG2C-expressing T cell clones were specific for HCMV antigens remained unclear. All eight donors whose samples were sequenced were randomly selected healthy volunteers, three of them men and five women. To determine HCMV serostatus, a commercial ELISA kit was used to detect HCMV-specific IgG in serum. Peripheral blood mononuclear cells were isolated from blood by Ficoll density gradient centrifugation. For about six donors, bulk peripheral blood T-cell repertoires were also sequenced from unsorted PBMC. cDNA synthesis was primed from the TCR beta constant segment and was followed by two successive PCR amplification steps. Libraries were sequenced as 2 x 150 bp reads on Illumina HiSeq 2000/2500, MiSeq or NextSeq. MIGEC was used to demultiplex reads and group reads by UMI, and MiTCR was used to assemble and quantify clonotypes. Only TCR cDNA sequences supported by at least two reads were kept to exclude erroneous sequences. Downstream repertoire analysis used the tcR package, and clonotypes were matched across fractions by CDR3 nucleotide sequence plus V segment. VDJmatch was used to annotate antigen specificity against VDJdb, with one amino acid substitution allowed in CDR3.

The TCR comes from a man aged 45-65 years who received an inactivated influenza vaccine. Donor details come from another sample of the same person, matched by shared clones. Sequencing used PBMCs from blood, obtained on the day of vaccination. This chain joins TRBV14 to TRBJ2-1; TRBD2 lines up with 7 middle nucleotides. The CDR3 amino acid sequence is: CASRSGTTYNEQFF. In nucleotide form, the sequence is TGTGCCAGCAGGAGTGGGACTACTTACAATGAGCAGTTCTTC.